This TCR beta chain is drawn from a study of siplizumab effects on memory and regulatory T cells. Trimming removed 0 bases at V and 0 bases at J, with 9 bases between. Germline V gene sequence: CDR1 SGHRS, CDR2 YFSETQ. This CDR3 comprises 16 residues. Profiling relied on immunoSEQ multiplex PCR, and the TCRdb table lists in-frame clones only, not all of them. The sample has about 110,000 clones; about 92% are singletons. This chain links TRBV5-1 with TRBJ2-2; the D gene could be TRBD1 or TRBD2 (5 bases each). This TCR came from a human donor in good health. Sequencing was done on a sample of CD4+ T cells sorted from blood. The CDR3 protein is CASSLVQGANTGELFF. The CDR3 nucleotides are TGCGCCAGCAGCTTGGTTCAGGGAGCGAACACCGGGGAGCTGTTTTTT. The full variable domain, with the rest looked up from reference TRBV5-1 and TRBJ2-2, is KAGVTQTPRYLIKTRGQQVTLSCSPISGHRSVSWYQQTPGQGLQFLFEYFSETQRNKGNFPGRFSGRQFSNSRSEMNVSTLELGDSALYLCASSLVQGANTGELFFGEGSRLTVL.